The 21 T cell receptor beta chains below come from one sample, sequenced in a study of shared clonotypes between healthy human individuals. Data came from immunoSEQ multiplex PCR; TCRdb stores just in-frame clones and leaves some out. The data contain about half a million clones, roughly 85% of them singletons. The source material was PBMCs. Receptors were obtained from a woman aged 40 to 50 in good health. Some clones in this sample may be carry-over from other donors' samples.

This clone was picked up a small number of times. The chain links TRBV30 to TRBJ2-2; the D is unclear. V lost 2 bases to trimming and J lost 6 bases, with 10 bases between them. The CDR3 totals 13 residues. CDR1 is GTSNPN, CDR2 SVGIG, per germline (reference sequence). The CDR3 region is CAWSRFRAGELFF. DNA of the CDR3: TGTGCCTGGAGTCGCTTTCGGGCCGGGGAGCTGTTTTTT.

This clone has only a few counts. This chain uses TRBV7-8 with TRBJ1-1, with D unresolved. The CDR3 runs to 15 residues. Trimming pared 5 bases from V and 6 bases from J, leaving 19 bases between. Germline V lookup: CDR1 SGHVS, CDR2 FQNEAQ. CDR3 amino acids: CASSPLLLSRAEAFF. CDR3 nucleotide sequence: TGTGCCAGCAGCCCTCTACTCCTCTCCCGCGCTGAAGCTTTCTTT.

J is TRBJ1-5 and V is TRBV19; D remains ambiguous. With 6 bases removed from V and 0 bases from J, the gap between germline ends came to 18 bases. The CDR3 covers 17 residues. Looked up from germline, CDR1 is LNHDA and CDR2 is SQIVND (reference sequence). In DNA form, the CDR3 reads TGTGCCAGTAGCAGTCTTATACAGAGATATAGCAATCAGCCCCAGCATTTT. Encoded protein: CASSSLIQRYSNQPQHF.

This chain links TRBV5-6 with TRBJ2-1; 15 bases are shared with TRBD2. V lost 3 bases to trimming and J lost 16 bases; unmatched junction nucleotides: 8. The CDR3 covers 14 residues. In germline, CDR1 is SGHDT, CDR2 YYEEEE. The CDR3 nucleotides read TGTGCCAGCAGCTCCGGGACTAGCGGGAGGCCCGTCTTCTTC. As protein: CASSSGTSGRPVFF.

The gene calls are TRBV5-1 and TRBJ2-5; D is perhaps TRBD1 (5 bases). CDR3 length equals 14 residues. Germline V gene sequence: CDR1 SGHRS, CDR2 YFSETQ. The ends were cut back, 1 base at V and 1 base at J, with 8 bases in the middle. CDR3 nucleotide sequence: TGCGCCAGCAGCTTGCAGGACACCCAAGAGACCCAGTACTTC. This sequence encodes CASSLQDTQETQYF.

The chain uses TRBV19 and TRBJ1-1; D is ambiguous. This CDR3 spans 13 amino acids. V was clipped by 0 bases and J by 2 bases, with 4 bases between them. Germline V lookup: CDR1 LNHDA, CDR2 SQIVND (reference sequence). The CDR3 DNA reads as TGTGCCAGTAGTATAGATTTAAACACTGAAGCTTTCTTT. Amino acid sequence: CASSIDLNTEAFF.

The genes are TRBV27 and TRBJ1-2; 9 bases fit TRBD1. V trimming: 3 bases; J trimming: 4 bases; junction bases outside the gene matches: 6. The CDR3 is made up of 15 amino acids. Germline values: CDR1 MNHEY, CDR2 SMNVEV (reference sequence). The CDR3 region is CASSLGDRVGYGYTF. CDR3 DNA sequence: TGTGCCAGCAGTTTGGGGGACAGGGTAGGCTATGGCTACACCTTC.

This clone was counted a single time. The rearrangement uses TRBV5-1 and TRBJ2-1, with D maybe TRBD1 (6 bases). Trimming removed 4 bases from V and 7 bases from J, with 24 bases in between. The germline V gene has CDR1 SGHRS and CDR2 YFSETQ. The CDR3 is 17 amino acids. DNA for the CDR3: TGCGCCAGCAGCAAACTTTCCTCAGGACAGAGCTTTAATGAGCAGTTCTTC. The encoded protein is CASSKLSSGQSFNEQFF.

At least ten counts were recorded for this clone. The V and J genes are TRBV6-4 and TRBJ1-1; tentatively, D is TRBD1 (5 bases). Germline V gives CDR1 MRHNA, CDR2 SNTAGT. The V and J ends lost 3 bases and 6 bases respectively, with 14 bases between them. CDR3 size: 14 residues. CDR3 nucleotides: TGTGCCAGCAGTGAGGCAACAGGTTCCCCTGAAGCTTTCTTT. It specifies CASSEATGSPEAFF.

The chain links TRBV19 to TRBJ1-5; D may be TRBD1 (5 bases). Trimming cost V 6 bases and J 3 bases, with 30 bases left between them. From germline, CDR1 is LNHDA and CDR2 SQIVND (reference sequence). This CDR3 contains 20 residues. The CDR3 bases are TGTGCCAGTAGCCCCGGGACCAACAAGATCGGGAGTCTCTACAATCAGCCCCAGCATTTT. Translated, it gives CASSPGTNKIGSLYNQPQHF.

The chain employs TRBV7-9 and TRBJ2-7; TRBD1 might be the D (5 bases). The V gene lost 5 bases and the J gene lost 2 bases, with 16 bases spanning the gap. Germline CDR1 reads SEHNR; CDR2 reads FQNEAQ (reference sequence). The length of the CDR3 is 15 residues. The CDR3 protein is CASSNDRTFAYEQYF. The CDR3 coding sequence is TGTGCCAGCAGCAACGACAGAACATTCGCCTACGAGCAGTACTTC.

This chain uses TRBV5-1 with TRBJ2-5, with 7 bases identical to TRBD1. Germline V gene sequence: CDR1 SGHRS, CDR2 YFSETQ. Unmatched junction bases numbered 5, after V lost 4 bases and J lost 5 bases. The CDR3 spans 13 residues. CDR3 loop: CASSPTGAETQYF. The CDR3 DNA reads TGCGCCAGCAGCCCAACAGGGGCGGAGACCCAGTACTTC.

The V call is TRBV4-2, the J call TRBJ1-2; 8 positions agree with TRBD1. V gave up 1 base and J gave up 5 bases; unmatched junction bases: 9. Looked up from germline, CDR1 is LGHNA and CDR2 is YNFKEQ. This CDR3 has 16 residues. The chain's CDR3 is CASSQAGGEYSYGYTF. CDR3 nucleotide sequence: TGTGCCAGCAGCCAAGCAGGGGGCGAGTACTCATATGGCTACACCTTC.

Details on this clone: The same CDR3 arises from other DNA sequences in this sample as well. The CDR3 DNA reads TGTGCCAGCAGCTTAGTCGGGGGGGAGACCCAGTACTTC. Its translation: CASSLVGGETQYF. The gene calls are TRBV7-9 and TRBJ2-5; 7 nucleotides align to TRBD2. This CDR3 spans 13 amino acids. Germline-derived CDR1 and CDR2 are SEHNR and FQNEAQ (reference sequence). After removal of 1 base from V and 5 bases from J, the junction contained 1 base not matched to a gene.

The chain employs TRBV7-9 and TRBJ2-6; the match to TRBD1 covers 10 bases. The CDR3 is 16 residues long. CDR1 and CDR2 from the germline V gene are SEHNR and FQNEAQ (reference sequence). The V gene end was trimmed by 5 bases and the J gene end by 0 bases; junction bases not matched to a gene: 1. CDR3 bases: TGTGCCAGCAGCGGGGACAGGGGCTCTGGGGCCAACGTCCTGACTTTC. It encodes CASSGDRGSGANVLTF.

The sample holds a few counts of this clone. V gene TRBV2 combines with J gene TRBJ2-5, with TRBD2 as a possible D gene (6 bases). The CDR3 has 13 residues. The V end lost 7 bases, the J end lost 4 bases, and 13 bases lay between the germline ends. The V gene's germline CDR1 is SNHLY and CDR2 FYNNEI. CDR3: CASTLNGRETQYF. CDR3 coding DNA: TGTGCCAGCACCCTTAACGGGAGAGAGACCCAGTACTTC.

The chain carries TRBV29-1 and TRBJ2-3; D gene uncertain. Trimming removed 2 bases from V and 6 bases from J, with 15 bases in between. CDR1 is SQVTM and CDR2 is ANQGSEA in the germline V gene. This CDR3 has 14 amino acids. The CDR3 coding sequence is TGCAGCGTTGAAATAGGATCGCTTGCGGATACGCAGTATTTT. It is translated as CSVEIGSLADTQYF.

This chain uses TRBV18 with TRBJ1-4; D possibly corresponds to TRBD1 (5 bases). The germline V gene encodes CDR1 KGHSH and CDR2 LQKENI. The CDR3 extends over 14 amino acids. V lost 3 bases, J lost 8 bases, and 13 bases lay in between. In DNA form, the CDR3 reads TGTGCCAGCTCACCGGGAGGGGAGAGAGAAAAACTGTTTTTT. Amino acids: CASSPGGEREKLFF.

The chain uses TRBV15 and TRBJ2-7, with D tentatively TRBD1 (6 bases). V was trimmed by 0 bases and J by 7 bases, leaving 22 bases between them. The CDR3 is 17 amino acids. From germline, CDR1 is LNHNV and CDR2 YYDKDF (reference sequence). The CDR3 region has the DNA TGTGCCACCAGCAGAGATCTGGGGGAAGGGGGACAAGGGGAGCAGTACTTC. Translated: CATSRDLGEGGQGEQYF. The whole variable domain, remainder taken from reference TRBV15 and TRBJ2-7, is DAMVIQNPRYQVTQFGKPVTLSCSQTLNHNVMYWYQQKSSQAPKLLFHYYDKDFNNEADTPDNFQSRRPNTSFCFLDIRSPGLGDTAMYLCATSRDLGEGGQGEQYFGPGTRLTVT.

This sequence joins TRBV6-4 and TRBJ2-1; TRBD2 might be the D (5 bases). V shed 5 bases and J shed 8 bases, with 13 bases lying between them. The CDR3 has 13 residues. Looked up from germline, CDR1 is MRHNA and CDR2 is SNTAGT. The CDR3 loop is CASSQTNEYEQFF. CDR3 in DNA: TGTGCCAGCAGTCAGACTAACGAATATGAGCAGTTCTTC.

The chain recombines TRBV27 with TRBJ1-4, with a possible D match to TRBD1 (6 bases). Trimming removed 2 bases at V and 8 bases at J, with 15 bases between. The CDR3 contains 15 residues. CDR1 and CDR2 (germline): MNHEY, SMNVEV (reference sequence). The CDR3 sequence: CASSLMGGSSEKLFF. The CDR3 nucleotides read TGTGCCAGCAGTTTAATGGGGGGCTCGAGCGAAAAACTGTTTTTT. Together with reference TRBV27 and TRBJ1-4, the CDR3 gives the full variable domain: EAQVTQNPRYLITVTGKKLTVTCSQNMNHEYMSWYRQDPGLGLRQIYYSMNVEVTDKGDVPEGYKVSRKEKRNFPLILESPSPNQTSLYFCASSLMGGSSEKLFFGSGTQLSVL.